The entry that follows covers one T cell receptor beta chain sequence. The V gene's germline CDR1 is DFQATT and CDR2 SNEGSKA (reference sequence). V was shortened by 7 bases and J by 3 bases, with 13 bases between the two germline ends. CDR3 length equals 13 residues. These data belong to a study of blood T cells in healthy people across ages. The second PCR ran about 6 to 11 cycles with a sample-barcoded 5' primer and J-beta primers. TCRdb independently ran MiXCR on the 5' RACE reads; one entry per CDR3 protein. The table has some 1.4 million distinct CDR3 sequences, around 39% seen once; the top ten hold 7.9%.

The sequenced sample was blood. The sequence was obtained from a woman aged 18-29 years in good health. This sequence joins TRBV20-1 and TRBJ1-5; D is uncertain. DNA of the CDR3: TGCAGTGGTTCGGGGAATATCAATCAGCCCCAGCATTTT. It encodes CSGSGNINQPQHF.